These 28 T cell receptor beta chains originate from one sample sequenced in a study of T-cell reconstitution after alpha-beta-depleted transplantation in children. Unique molecular identifiers were incorporated during preparation of the TCRbeta library. Using its own MiXCR run on the PCR reads, TCRdb lists one record per CDR3 protein. The table has about 340,000 distinct CDR3 sequences, under 20% seen once. This specimen consisted of PBMCs, mostly from graft donor cells, obtained 360 days after TCRalphabeta/CD19-depleted stem cell transplant. These receptors were taken from a male patient between 2 and 10 years old who had a stem cell transplant for acute lymphoblastic leukemia, so the T cells may come from the graft donor.

This clonotype was recorded a few times. The V and J genes are TRBV7-9 and TRBJ1-1; no reliable D call. This CDR3 spans 13 amino acids. The V end was cut by 0 bases, the J end by 4 bases, with 6 bases between. Germline lookup yields CDR1 SEHNR and CDR2 FQNEAQ (reference sequence). Here the CDR3 DNA reads TGTGCCAGCAGCTTAGCAGTTCCCACTGAAGCTTTCTTT. Translated, it gives CASSLAVPTEAFF.

This clonotype was observed a few times. The rearrangement uses TRBV4-2 and TRBJ1-4; D not certain. The germline CDR1 and CDR2 sequences are LGHNA and YNFKEQ. The CDR3 extends over 14 amino acids. The V end was cut by 0 bases, the J end by 8 bases, with 10 bases between. The CDR3 bases are TGTGCCAGCAGCCAAGATGGTGGCTTCGAAAAACTGTTTTTT. Translated: CASSQDGGFEKLFF.

The chain combines TRBV12-3 or TRBV12-4 with TRBJ1-5, with D perhaps matching TRBD1 (6 bases). V was trimmed by 3 bases and J by 3 bases, leaving 12 bases between them. CDR3 length: 15 amino acids. The CDR3 DNA reads as TGTGCCAGCAGTTTGGGGGGGGCCTTCAATCAGCCCCAGCATTTT. Encoded protein: CASSLGGAFNQPQHF.

The CDR3 DNA is TGTGCCAGCAGCTCGTCGTTGGGGGGTACTAGCGGGAGGGCCGGCTCCTACAATGAGCAGTTCTTC. This gives the protein CASSSSLGGTSGRAGSYNEQFF. This rearrangement joins TRBV7-1 to TRBJ2-1; TRBD2 matches at 13 bases. TRBV7-1 is an ORF; its function is uncertain. The CDR3 contains 22 residues. Germline trimming cut 3 bases from V and 0 bases from J; bases unmatched to any gene: 17.

This clonotype appeared many times. V gene TRBV14 combines with J gene TRBJ2-1; tentatively, D is TRBD2 (5 bases). Germline V gives CDR1 SGHDN, CDR2 FVKESK. V gave up 1 base and J gave up 14 bases, with 15 bases separating them. This CDR3 has 13 amino acids. The chain's CDR3 is CASSQVIGAVEFF. The CDR3 nucleotides read TGTGCCAGCAGCCAAGTAATCGGAGCGGTTGAGTTCTTC.

This sequence joins TRBV7-2 and TRBJ2-1; a weak D match, TRBD2 (6 bases). CDR3 length: 15 residues. V lost 5 bases to trimming and J lost 4 bases, with 15 bases between them. Per the germline V gene, CDR1 is SGHTA and CDR2 is FQGNSA. The CDR3 DNA sequence: TGTGCCAGCAGCCCTAAGACTAGTTTTTACAATGAGCAGTTCTTC. Translated, it gives CASSPKTSFYNEQFF.

The chain uses TRBV19 and TRBJ2-3; D tentatively fits TRBD1 or TRBD2 (5 bases each). The germline CDR1 and CDR2 sequences are LNHDA and SQIVND (reference sequence). The CDR3 runs to 18 residues. The V end was cut by 3 bases, the J end by 6 bases, with 25 bases between. This CDR3 reads CASSIARDLGLIRDTQYF. CDR3 sequence (DNA): TGTGCCAGTAGTATCGCCCGGGACCTAGGTCTAATCCGGGATACGCAGTATTTT. Variable domain in full (rest from reference TRBV19 and TRBJ2-3): DGGITQSPKYLFRKEGQNVTLSCEQNLNHDAMYWYRQDPGQGLRLIYYSQIVNDFQKGDIAEGYSVSREKKESFPLTVTSAQKNPTAFYLCASSIARDLGLIRDTQYFGPGTRLTVL.

This clonotype has more than one count but fewer than ten. V usage is TRBV10-3 and J usage is TRBJ2-3; 7 bases fit TRBD2. The CDR3 loop spans 15 amino acids. CDR1 and CDR2 from the germline V gene are ENHRY and SYGVKD. V shed 0 bases and J 2 bases; nucleotides not matched to a gene: 2. Written as DNA, the CDR3 is TGTGCCATCAGTGAGTCGGGAGGGACCACAGATACGCAGTATTTT. It yields the protein CAISESGGTTDTQYF.

The chain recombines TRBV2 with TRBJ2-1; TRBD2 aligns across 7 bases. The CDR3 runs 15 residues. CDR1 and CDR2 from the germline V gene are SNHLY and FYNNEI. V gave up 4 bases and J gave up 1 base; unmatched junction bases: 4. The CDR3 region has the DNA TGTGCCAGCAGTGCGCTTAGCGGGTCCTACAATGAGCAGTTCTTC. Amino acid sequence: CASSALSGSYNEQFF.

This clonotype was detected ten times or more. The chain joins TRBV20-1 to TRBJ2-3; 9 bases match TRBD2. This CDR3 is built from 15 residues. CDR1 and CDR2 from the germline V gene are DFQATT and SNEGSKA (reference sequence). With 0 bases clipped from V and 3 bases from J, the junction kept 4 bases outside the gene matches. In DNA, the CDR3 is TGCAGTGCTAGAGATAGCGGGAGCCGGACAGATACGCAGTATTTT. It codes for CSARDSGSRTDTQYF.

This clonotype was seen a handful of times. The chain uses TRBV5-1 and TRBJ2-1, with TRBD2 identical over 11 bases. Germline lookup yields CDR1 SGHRS and CDR2 YFSETQ. The CDR3 runs 15 residues. With V trimmed by 5 bases and J by 3 bases, 4 bases remained unmatched. CDR3 residues: CASSRGLAVYNEQFF. The CDR3 DNA sequence: TGCGCCAGCAGTAGGGGACTAGCGGTCTACAATGAGCAGTTCTTC.

This clonotype was seen more than once but under ten times. The DNA of the CDR3 is TGCGCCAGCAGCTTGGCGGGCTTCACAGATACGCAGTATTTT. Translated, it gives CASSLAGFTDTQYF. The chain combines TRBV5-1 with TRBJ2-3; D is undetermined. The length of the CDR3 is 14 residues. The V and J ends lost 0 bases and 2 bases respectively, with 7 bases between them. Germline lookup yields CDR1 SGHRS and CDR2 YFSETQ. Filled out from reference TRBV5-1 and TRBJ2-3, the complete variable domain reads KAGVTQTPRYLIKTRGQQVTLSCSPISGHRSVSWYQQTPGQGLQFLFEYFSETQRNKGNFPGRFSGRQFSNSRSEMNVSTLELGDSALYLCASSLAGFTDTQYFGPGTRLTVL.

This rearrangement joins TRBV12-3 or TRBV12-4 to TRBJ1-1, with a weak D call TRBD1 (5 bases). This CDR3 is 13 amino acids long. The V gene lost 3 bases and the J gene lost 5 bases, with 10 bases spanning the gap. The CDR3 here is CASSFAEGTEAFF. Here the CDR3 DNA reads TGTGCCAGCAGTTTCGCGGAGGGGACTGAAGCTTTCTTT.

This clonotype was found many times. The chain carries TRBV4-3 and TRBJ2-1; TRBD2 matches 10 bases. This CDR3 contains 16 residues. Germline V gene lookup returns CDR1 LGHNA and CDR2 YSLEER. The V gene end was trimmed by 3 bases and the J gene end by 8 bases; junction bases not matched to a gene: 10. CDR3 DNA: TGCGCCAGCAGCCACCAATCTAGCGGGAGTATCTATGAGCAGTTCTTC. Its translation: CASSHQSSGSIYEQFF.

This clonotype was observed a handful of times. V gene TRBV24-1 combines with J gene TRBJ2-1, with 10 nucleotides matching TRBD1. Germline CDR1 is KGHDR and CDR2 is SFDVKD. The length of the CDR3 is 15 residues. J was trimmed by 4 bases and V by 3 bases; bases with no gene match: 2. The CDR3 sequence: CATSDVGQGYNEQFF. The CDR3 nucleotides read TGTGCCACCAGTGATGTGGGACAGGGGTACAATGAGCAGTTCTTC.

The rearrangement joins TRBV12-3 or TRBV12-4 to TRBJ1-1; TRBD1 is a possible D gene (5 bases). This CDR3 has 14 residues. Trimming stripped 1 base from V and 6 bases from J, with 12 bases between. The CDR3 DNA follows: TGTGCCAGCAGTTTAGGGGTGGAAGGGGCTGAAGCTTTCTTT. Residues: CASSLGVEGAEAFF.

This clonotype was seen a few times. In DNA, the CDR3 is TGTGCCAGCAGTCCAATATGGGGACAGGACTCCTACGAGCAGTACTTC. It specifies CASSPIWGQDSYEQYF. This chain uses TRBV6-1 with TRBJ2-7, with 8 bases that match TRBD1. Germline lookup yields CDR1 MNHNS and CDR2 SASEGT. The V segment lost 5 bases and the J segment 0 bases; nucleotides outside the gene matches: 9. CDR3 length equals 16 residues.

V usage is TRBV28 and J usage is TRBJ2-7; D is uncertain. CDR1 is MDHEN, CDR2 SYDVKM, per germline. The CDR3 sequence is 14 residues long. Trimming removed 2 bases at V and 6 bases at J, with 14 bases between. The CDR3 here is CASSLTPSGLEQYF. The CDR3 DNA is TGTGCCAGCAGTTTAACCCCATCCGGGCTCGAGCAGTACTTC.

This clonotype was recorded at least ten times. The V and J genes are TRBV5-1 and TRBJ2-2; tentative D call: TRBD1 (6 bases). CDR1 SGHRS and CDR2 YFSETQ come from the germline V gene. Deletions cut 0 bases from V and 7 bases from J, with 13 bases between. This CDR3 has 15 amino acids. CDR3 region: CASSLGPGASGELFF. CDR3 coding DNA: TGCGCCAGCAGCTTGGGTCCAGGGGCGAGCGGGGAGCTGTTTTTT.

This clonotype has just a few counts. V usage is TRBV27 and J usage is TRBJ2-1, with 8 bases fitting TRBD2. CDR3 size: 14 residues. Trimming removed 3 bases from V and 5 bases from J; junction bases left unmatched: 3. Germline CDR1 MNHEY, CDR2 SMNVEV (reference sequence). CDR3 sequence: CASSFGLANNEQFF. CDR3 coding DNA: TGTGCCAGCAGTTTCGGACTAGCAAACAATGAGCAGTTCTTC.

This clonotype has just a few counts. The chain employs TRBV20-1 and TRBJ2-7; D call uncertain. Trimming removed 3 bases at V and 2 bases at J, with 17 bases between. The CDR3 spans 15 residues. Germline V gives CDR1 DFQATT, CDR2 SNEGSKA (reference sequence). Here the CDR3 reads CSASEPLPRPYEQYF. The CDR3 bases are TGCAGTGCTAGTGAACCCCTACCTCGACCCTACGAGCAGTACTTC.

This clonotype turned up a few times. The chain couples TRBV3-1 to TRBJ2-1, with no clear D. The CDR3 is 11 amino acids. Germline V gives CDR1 LGHDT, CDR2 YNNKEL (reference sequence). Trimming took 1 base from V and 13 from J, leaving 8 bases between them. CDR3 region: CASSQGRVQFF. The DNA of the CDR3 is TGTGCCAGCAGCCAAGGTAGGGTTCAGTTCTTC.

The rearrangement links TRBV27 to TRBJ1-5; D is unclear. CDR1 is MNHEY, CDR2 SMNVEV, per germline (reference sequence). The CDR3 contains 14 residues. Deletions cut 2 bases from V and 6 bases from J, with 11 bases between. The CDR3 sequence is CASSLIPLGQPQHF. The CDR3 bases are TGTGCCAGCAGTTTAATACCCCTCGGTCAGCCCCAGCATTTT.

The rearrangement links TRBV27 to TRBJ2-7; TRBD1 is a possible D gene (6 bases). Per germline, CDR1 MNHEY and CDR2 SMNVEV (reference sequence). V was cut by 2 bases and J by 4 bases, with 9 bases left in between. The CDR3 is 13 residues long. The DNA of the CDR3 is TGTGCCAGCAGTTTAAACAGGGATTACGAGCAGTACTTC. Its protein product is CASSLNRDYEQYF.

The V call is TRBV12-3 or TRBV12-4, the J call TRBJ2-7, with 8 bases that match TRBD2. The CDR3 covers 18 residues. J lost 2 bases, V lost 3 bases, and 15 bases had no gene match. CDR3 region: CASSLPGVNRGLAYEQYF. CDR3 coding DNA: TGTGCCAGCAGTTTGCCAGGGGTAAATAGGGGACTAGCCTACGAGCAGTACTTC.

This clonotype came up a few times. V gene TRBV5-1 combines with J gene TRBJ2-7, with TRBD1 matching over 8 bases. The V and J ends lost 4 bases and 1 base, in that order; junction bases with no gene match: 7. The CDR3 has 15 amino acids. Per germline, CDR1 SGHRS and CDR2 YFSETQ. In nucleotides, the CDR3 is TGCGCCAGCAGCCCCGGGACAGGCTCGTCCTACGAGCAGTACTTC. This translates into CASSPGTGSSYEQYF.

This clonotype came up a few times. The chain employs TRBV28 and TRBJ2-5; perhaps D is TRBD1 or TRBD2 (6 bases each). The germline CDR1 and CDR2 sequences are MDHEN and SYDVKM. The CDR3 is made up of 13 amino acids. Trimming stripped 6 bases from V and 5 bases from J, with 13 bases between. The CDR3 sequence is CASRSSGAETQYF. The CDR3 region has the DNA TGTGCCAGCAGAAGTTCGGGGGCCGAGACCCAGTACTTC.

Many counts were recorded for this clonotype. The chain combines TRBV29-1 with TRBJ2-5; no clear D gene. This CDR3 is built from 13 residues. Germline lookup yields CDR1 SQVTM and CDR2 ANQGSEA. The DNA of the CDR3 is TGCACCTGCCAGGTGGCCCCCCAAGAGACCCAGTACTTC. It specifies CTCQVAPQETQYF.